Presented here are 14 T cell receptor beta chains from one specimen sequenced in a study of OX40 agonist ivuxolimab in advanced cancers. Repertoires were generated with immunoSEQ multiplex PCR, while TCRdb's copy carries only in-frame clones and drops some. The sample comprises fewer than 90,000 clones, approximately 86% of which are singletons, and 2% to 3% rests with the top ten. The sample here was CD4+ or CD8+ T cells sorted from blood, taken in a trial of the OX40 agonist ivuxolimab. Receptors were obtained from an adult with an advanced solid tumor such as melanoma, head and neck, liver or kidney cancer.

The chain couples TRBV7-6 to TRBJ2-5; 11 bases map to TRBD2. Per germline, CDR1 SGHVS and CDR2 FNYEAQ. J gave up 2 bases and V 7 bases, and 6 bases lay outside the gene matches. The CDR3 contains 15 residues. DNA of the CDR3: TGTGCCAGCACCCTCGGGACTAGCGGACAAGAGACCCAGTACTTC. It yields the protein CASTLGTSGQETQYF.

This clone has a handful of counts. This chain links TRBV19 with TRBJ1-6; tentatively, D is TRBD1 (5 bases). The CDR3 has 12 amino acids. CDR1 is LNHDA and CDR2 is SQIVND in the germline V gene (reference sequence). The V end lost 4 bases, the J end lost 7 bases, and 5 bases lay between the germline ends. CDR3: CASSRGNSPLHF. CDR3 nucleotide sequence: TGTGCCAGTAGTAGGGGGAATTCACCCCTCCACTTT. The whole variable domain, filled in from reference TRBV19 and TRBJ1-6, reads DGGITQSPKYLFRKEGQNVTLSCEQNLNHDAMYWYRQDPGQGLRLIYYSQIVNDFQKGDIAEGYSVSREKKESFPLTVTSAQKNPTAFYLCASSRGNSPLHFGNGTRLTVT.

The chain links TRBV18 to TRBJ2-1, with D maybe TRBD1 (5 bases). The V end was cut by 0 bases, the J end by 5 bases, with 8 bases between. The CDR3 totals 14 residues. Germline V gene lookup returns CDR1 KGHSH and CDR2 LQKENI. The CDR3 is CASSPPVGDNEQFF. As DNA, the CDR3 is TGTGCCAGCTCACCACCGGTAGGGGACAATGAGCAGTTCTTC. The full variable domain, rest sourced from reference TRBV18 and TRBJ2-1, is NAGVMQNPRHLVRRRGQEARLRCSPMKGHSHVYWYRQLPEEGLKFMVYLQKENIIDESGMPKERFSAEFPKEGPSILRIQQVVRGDSAAYFCASSPPVGDNEQFFGPGTRLTVL.

This chain connects TRBV6-6 to TRBJ1-1; maybe TRBD1 (6 bases). The CDR3 has 14 residues. Germline V gene data show CDR1 as MNHNY and CDR2 as SVGAGI (reference sequence). Trimming removed 6 bases at V and 1 base at J, with 12 bases between. The chain's CDR3 is CASSSRGGNTEAFF. The CDR3, as DNA: TGTGCCAGCAGCAGCAGGGGAGGGAACACTGAAGCTTTCTTT.

This sequence joins TRBV18 and TRBJ1-1, with D tentatively TRBD1 (6 bases). Germline CDR1 KGHSH, CDR2 LQKENI. Trimming took 6 bases from V and 1 from J, leaving 15 bases between them. The CDR3 runs 15 residues. DNA of the CDR3: TGTGCCAGCTCCCCGACGGACAGCGGGAACACTGAAGCTTTCTTT. As protein: CASSPTDSGNTEAFF.

V gene TRBV2 combines with J gene TRBJ2-1; no reliable D call. Between the trimmed V and J ends, which lost 4 bases and 7 bases, there was a span of 11 bases. From germline, CDR1 is SNHLY and CDR2 FYNNEI. There are 13 residues in the CDR3. The chain's CDR3 is CASSGLSLNEQFF. The CDR3 region has the DNA TGTGCCAGCAGTGGCTTGAGTTTGAATGAGCAGTTCTTC. The full variable domain, rest sourced from reference TRBV2 and TRBJ2-1, is EPEVTQTPSHQVTQMGQEVILRCVPISNHLYFYWYRQILGQKVEFLVSFYNNEISEKSEIFDDQFSVERPDGSNFTLKIRSTKLEDSAMYFCASSGLSLNEQFFGPGTRLTVL.

The gene calls are TRBV6-5 and TRBJ1-2, with 8 bases matching TRBD1. CDR1 is MNHEY, CDR2 SVGAGI, per germline. The CDR3 has 15 amino acids. J was trimmed by 7 bases and V by 10 bases; bases with no gene match: 17. The CDR3: CAIHTGQGSSSGYTF. The CDR3 coding sequence is TGTGCCATCCACACCGGACAGGGTTCCTCTAGTGGCTACACCTTC.

The chain employs TRBV7-2 and TRBJ1-1, with 7 bases that match TRBD1. The germline CDR1 and CDR2 sequences are SGHTA and FQGNSA. CDR3 length: 15 amino acids. V lost 5 bases and J lost 4; bases outside the gene matches: 10. The CDR3 here is CASSPGQATSTEAFF. The CDR3 DNA is TGTGCCAGCAGCCCAGGACAGGCCACGAGCACTGAAGCTTTCTTT.

This chain uses TRBV7-9 with TRBJ2-5, with D hard to call. CDR1 is SEHNR, CDR2 FQNEAQ, per germline (reference sequence). The CDR3 has 12 amino acids. V was shortened by 5 bases and J by 4 bases, with 8 bases between the two germline ends. The CDR3 DNA is TGTGCCAGCAGCCCTCCGGGAGAGACCCAGTACTTC. Its protein product is CASSPPGETQYF.

The V gene is TRBV11-2, the J gene TRBJ2-7, with D perhaps TRBD1 (6 bases). The CDR3 runs 14 residues. The germline V and J ends were trimmed by 0 bases and 3 bases, with 9 bases remaining between them. The germline V gene encodes CDR1 SGHAT and CDR2 FQNNGV. The CDR3 coding sequence is TGTGCCAGCAGCTTAGATCGAGGGGGCTACGAGCAGTACGTC. This translates into CASSLDRGGYEQYV.

This rearrangement joins TRBV11-2 to TRBJ2-3; 12 bases are a match to TRBD2. In germline, CDR1 is SGHAT, CDR2 FQNNGV. J lost 0 bases, V lost 2 bases, and 3 bases had no gene match. This CDR3 spans 17 amino acids. This CDR3 reads CASSLTSGGPSTDTQYF. CDR3 coding DNA: TGTGCCAGCAGCTTAACTAGCGGGGGGCCAAGCACAGATACGCAGTATTTT.

The chain employs TRBV9 and TRBJ2-5, with a possible D match to TRBD2 (5 bases). The CDR3 is 12 residues long. The germline gives CDR1 SGDLS, CDR2 YYNGEE. Trimming took 4 bases from V and 2 from J, leaving 6 bases between them. The CDR3 region is CASSPGQETQYF. The CDR3 DNA reads TGTGCCAGCAGCCCGGGGCAAGAGACCCAGTACTTC.

This clone occurred a few times. V and J are TRBV16 and TRBJ2-7, with TRBD1 identical over 10 bases. V shed 4 bases and J 6 bases; nucleotides not matched to a gene: 15. Germline CDR1 KGHSY, CDR2 FQNENV. The CDR3 covers 17 residues. CDR3 coding DNA: TGTGCCAGCAGCCGTCCCCCGGGACAGGGGATTCTGGGCGAGCAGTACTTC. Its translation: CASSRPPGQGILGEQYF.

Here the CDR3 reads CASSPGIGTGDYNEQFF. In nucleotides, the CDR3 is TGCGCCAGCAGCCCGGGGATTGGGACAGGGGACTACAATGAGCAGTTCTTC. V and J are TRBV5-1 and TRBJ2-1, with 10 bases lining up with TRBD1. Losses at the gene ends were 4 bases for V and 3 bases for J; bases not matched to a gene: 10. From germline, CDR1 is SGHRS and CDR2 YFSETQ. The CDR3 length is 17 residues.